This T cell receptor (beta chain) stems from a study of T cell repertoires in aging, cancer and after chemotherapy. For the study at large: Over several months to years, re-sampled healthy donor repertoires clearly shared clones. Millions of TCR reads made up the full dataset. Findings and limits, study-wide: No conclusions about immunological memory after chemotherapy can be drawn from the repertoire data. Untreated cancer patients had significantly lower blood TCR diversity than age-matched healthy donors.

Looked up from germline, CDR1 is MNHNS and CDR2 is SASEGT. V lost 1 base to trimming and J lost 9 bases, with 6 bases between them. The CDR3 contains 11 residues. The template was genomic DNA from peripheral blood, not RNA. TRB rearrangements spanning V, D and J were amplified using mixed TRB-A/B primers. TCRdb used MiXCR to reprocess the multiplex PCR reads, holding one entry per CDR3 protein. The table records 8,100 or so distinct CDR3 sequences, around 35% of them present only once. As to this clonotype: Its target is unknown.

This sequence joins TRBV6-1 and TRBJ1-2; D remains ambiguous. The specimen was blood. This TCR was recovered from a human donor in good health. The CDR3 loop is CASSEDLRYTF. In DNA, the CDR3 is TGTGCCAGCAGTGAAGATCTCCGCTACACCTTC.